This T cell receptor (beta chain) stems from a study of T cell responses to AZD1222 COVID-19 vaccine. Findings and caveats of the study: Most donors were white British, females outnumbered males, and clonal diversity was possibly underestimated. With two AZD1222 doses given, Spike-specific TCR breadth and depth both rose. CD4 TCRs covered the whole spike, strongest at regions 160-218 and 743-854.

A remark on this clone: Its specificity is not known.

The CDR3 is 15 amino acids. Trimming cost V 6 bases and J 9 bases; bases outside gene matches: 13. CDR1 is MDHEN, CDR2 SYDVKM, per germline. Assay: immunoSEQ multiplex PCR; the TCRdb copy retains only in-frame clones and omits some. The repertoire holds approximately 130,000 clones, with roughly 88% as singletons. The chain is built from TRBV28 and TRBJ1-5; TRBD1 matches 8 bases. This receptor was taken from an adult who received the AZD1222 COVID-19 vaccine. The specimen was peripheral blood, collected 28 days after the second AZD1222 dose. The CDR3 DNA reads TGTGCCAGCAGATTTGACAGGGGCGGGTTTGGGCCCCAGCATTTT. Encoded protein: CASRFDRGGFGPQHF.